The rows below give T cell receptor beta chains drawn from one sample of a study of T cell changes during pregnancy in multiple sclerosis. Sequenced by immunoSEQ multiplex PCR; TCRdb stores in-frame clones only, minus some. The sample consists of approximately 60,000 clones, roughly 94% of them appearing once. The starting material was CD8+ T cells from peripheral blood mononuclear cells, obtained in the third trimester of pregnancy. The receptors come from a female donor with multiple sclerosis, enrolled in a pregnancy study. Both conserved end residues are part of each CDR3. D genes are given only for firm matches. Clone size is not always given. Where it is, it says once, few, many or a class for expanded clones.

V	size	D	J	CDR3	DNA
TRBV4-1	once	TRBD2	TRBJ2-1	CASSQVGTSGRAGGFF	TGCGCCAGCAGCCAAGTTGGGACTAGCGGGAGGGCCGGTGGGTTCTTC
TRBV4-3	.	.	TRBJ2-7	CASSQARGSLYEQYF	TGCGCCAGCAGCCAAGCCCGGGGTTCACTCTACGAGCAGTACTTC
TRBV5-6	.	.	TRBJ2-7	CASSFQQPPYEQYF	TGTGCCAGCAGCTTCCAACAACCCCCCTACGAGCAGTACTTC
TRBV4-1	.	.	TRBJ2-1	CASMLKVSSYNEQFF	TGCGCCAGCATGCTGAAAGTGAGCTCCTACAATGAGCAGTTCTTC
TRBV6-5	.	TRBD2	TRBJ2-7	CASSYSTAGGPYEQYF	TGTGCCAGCAGTTACTCGACGGCGGGAGGGCCCTACGAGCAGTACTTC
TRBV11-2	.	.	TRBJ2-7	CASSLNPTYEQYF	TGTGCCAGCAGCTTAAACCCTACCTACGAGCAGTACTTC
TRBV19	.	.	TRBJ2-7	CASSITIHSSYEQYF	TGTGCCAGTAGTATTACGATACACAGCTCCTACGAGCAGTACTTC
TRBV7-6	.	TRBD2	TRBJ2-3	CASSPAGGSTDTQYF	TGTGCCAGCAGCCCAGCGGGAGGGAGCACAGATACGCAGTATTTT
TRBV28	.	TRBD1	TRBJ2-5	CASSSPLRDRDETQYF	TGTGCCAGCAGTTCACCCCTACGGGACAGGGACGAGACCCAGTACTTC
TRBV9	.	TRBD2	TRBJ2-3	CASTPGLAATDTQYF	TGTGCCAGCACCCCGGGACTAGCGGCAACAGATACGCAGTATTTT
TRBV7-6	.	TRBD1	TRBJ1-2	CASSLEGQGANLLNYGYTF	TGTGCCAGCAGCTTAGAGGGACAGGGGGCGAACTTACTTAACTATGGCTACACCTTC
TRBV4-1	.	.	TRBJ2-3	CASSSDRGDTQYF	TGCGCCAGCAGCTCGGACAGAGGAGATACGCAGTATTTT
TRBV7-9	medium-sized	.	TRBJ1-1	CASSLAAGGAFF	TGTGCCAGCAGCTTAGCGGCGGGTGGAGCTTTCTTT
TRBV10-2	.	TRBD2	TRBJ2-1	CASTQGGLAGEQFF	TGCGCCAGCACCCAGGGGGGACTAGCGGGCGAGCAGTTCTTC
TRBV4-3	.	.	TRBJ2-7	CASSQERRTYEQYF	TGCGCCAGCAGCCAAGAACGCAGGACCTACGAGCAGTACTTC
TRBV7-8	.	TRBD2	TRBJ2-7	CASSPASGRTFEQYF	TGTGCCAGCAGCCCAGCAAGCGGGAGGACCTTCGAGCAGTACTTC
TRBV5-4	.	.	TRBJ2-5	CASSFRGQETQYF	TGTGCCAGCAGCTTTCGGGGCCAAGAGACCCAGTACTTC
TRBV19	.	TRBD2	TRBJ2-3	CASSRAAGGDPDTQYF	TGTGCCAGTAGTAGAGCAGCGGGAGGAGATCCAGATACGCAGTATTTT
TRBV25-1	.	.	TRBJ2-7	CASSERLGTYEQYF	TGTGCCAGCAGTGAAAGACTAGGCACCTACGAGCAGTACTTC
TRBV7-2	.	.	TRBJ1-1	CASSLDTAAFF	TGTGCCAGCAGCTTAGATACAGCAGCTTTCTTT
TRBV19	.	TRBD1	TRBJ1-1	CASSIRDRSTEAFF	TGTGCCAGTAGTATAAGGGACAGATCCACTGAAGCTTTCTTT
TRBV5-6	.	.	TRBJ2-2	CASSLQIGELFF	TGTGCCAGCAGCTTGCAAATCGGGGAGCTGTTTTTT
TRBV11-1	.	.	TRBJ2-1	CASSFLRLGSIHEQFF	TGTGCCAGCAGCTTCCTTCGACTAGGATCCATCCATGAGCAGTTCTTC
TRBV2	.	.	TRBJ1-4	CASSVYSPTNEKLFF	TGTGCCAGCAGTGTTTACTCCCCAACTAATGAAAAACTGTTTTTT
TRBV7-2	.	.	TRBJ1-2	CASSPIWGPDGYTF	TGTGCCAGCAGCCCCATCTGGGGCCCGGATGGCTACACCTTC
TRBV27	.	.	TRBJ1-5	CASSYGGDQPQHF	TGTGCCAGCAGTTACGGGGGTGACCAGCCCCAGCATTTT
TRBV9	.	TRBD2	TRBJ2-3	CASSPSTSGRAGTDTQYF	TGTGCCAGCAGCCCATCGACTAGCGGGAGGGCCGGGACAGATACGCAGTATTTT